This T cell receptor (beta chain) appears in the sequencing data of a study of blood T cell repertoires in COVID-19. Across the whole study: COVID-19 samples from acute and convalescent phases originated in the United States, Italy and Spain.

This CDR3 comprises 14 residues. Between the trimmed V and J ends, which lost 3 bases and 5 bases, there was a span of 10 bases. Germline V CDR1 and CDR2: SNHLY, FYNNEI. Original analysis: Scientists estimated how many nucleated cells there were by amplifying reference gene primers. Some clones are missing from TCRdb's copy, which holds only in-frame ones; the method was immunoSEQ multiplex PCR. V and J calls and clone size come straight from that table; D and trimming were deduced from the DNA. The profile shows roughly 160,000 clones, approximately 91% of them singletons. The sequencing input was peripheral blood. The rearrangement links TRBV2 to TRBJ2-2; possible D gene TRBD1, 5 bases. The receptor was derived from a man aged 18 to 30 with acute or convalescent COVID-19. CDR3 amino acids: CASSENRITGELFF. DNA for the CDR3: TGTGCCAGCAGTGAGAACAGGATAACCGGGGAGCTGTTTTTT.